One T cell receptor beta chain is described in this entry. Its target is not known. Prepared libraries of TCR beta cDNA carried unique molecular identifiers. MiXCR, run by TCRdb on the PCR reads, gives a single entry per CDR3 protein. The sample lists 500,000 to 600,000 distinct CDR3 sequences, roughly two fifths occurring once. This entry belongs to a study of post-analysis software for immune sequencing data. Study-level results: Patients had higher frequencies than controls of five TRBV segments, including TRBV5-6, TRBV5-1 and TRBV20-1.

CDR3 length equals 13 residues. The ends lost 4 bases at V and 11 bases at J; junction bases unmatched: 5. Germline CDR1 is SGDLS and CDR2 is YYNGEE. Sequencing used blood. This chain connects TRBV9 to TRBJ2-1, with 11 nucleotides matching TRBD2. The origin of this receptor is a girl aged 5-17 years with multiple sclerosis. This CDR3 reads CASSPGLAGKQFF. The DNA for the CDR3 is TGTGCCAGCAGCCCCGGACTAGCGGGCAAGCAGTTCTTC.